This T cell receptor beta chain was profiled in a study of neurological immune-mediated disorders. General study findings and limits: When repertoires were grouped phylogenetically, those of 18 of 34 multiple sclerosis patients fell into one related-CDR3 cluster, a possible signature.

This clonotype was observed at least ten times. Its specificity is unknown. Germline CDR1 is DFQATT and CDR2 is SNEGSKA (reference sequence). Trimming stripped 5 bases from V and 4 bases from J, with 6 bases between. CDR3 length equals 11 residues. Over 200 million TCR-beta sequences, together covering 15-18 subjects, were produced by every individual sequencing run that was carried out. TCRdb recomputed calls from the 5' RACE reads with MiXCR, one row per CDR3 protein. The repertoire includes tens of thousands of distinct CDR3 sequences, 3% to 4% of them detected once, and 2.2% sits in the top ten. This TCR came from a woman aged 50 to 65 with multiple sclerosis. V gene TRBV20-1 combines with J gene TRBJ1-3; the D is unclear. Source material: PBMCs. CDR3 DNA sequence: TGCAGTGCTTTAAAGGGAAACACCATATATTTT. It translates to CSALKGNTIYF.